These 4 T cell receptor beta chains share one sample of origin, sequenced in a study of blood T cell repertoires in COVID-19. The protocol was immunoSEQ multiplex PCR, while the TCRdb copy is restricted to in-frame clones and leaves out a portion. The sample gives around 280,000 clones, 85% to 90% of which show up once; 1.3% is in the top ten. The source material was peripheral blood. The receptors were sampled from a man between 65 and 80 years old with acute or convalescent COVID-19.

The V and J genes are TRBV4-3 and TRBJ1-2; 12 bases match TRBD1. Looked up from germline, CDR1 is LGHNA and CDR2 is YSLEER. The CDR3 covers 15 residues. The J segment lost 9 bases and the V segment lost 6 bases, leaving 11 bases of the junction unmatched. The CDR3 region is CASSSSGTGGQSYTF. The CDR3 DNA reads TGCGCCAGCAGTTCCTCCGGGACAGGGGGCCAGAGCTACACCTTC.

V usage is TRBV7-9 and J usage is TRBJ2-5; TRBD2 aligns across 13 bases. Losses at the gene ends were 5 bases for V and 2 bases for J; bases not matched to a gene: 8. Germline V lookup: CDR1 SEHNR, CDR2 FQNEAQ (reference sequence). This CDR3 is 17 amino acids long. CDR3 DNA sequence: TGTGCCAGCAGCCCACTATTACTAGCGGGGGGGCAAGAGACCCAGTACTTC. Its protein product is CASSPLLLAGGQETQYF.

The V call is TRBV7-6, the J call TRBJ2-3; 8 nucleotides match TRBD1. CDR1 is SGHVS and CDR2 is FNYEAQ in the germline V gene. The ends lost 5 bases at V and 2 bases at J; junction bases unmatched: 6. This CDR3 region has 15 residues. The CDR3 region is CASSGGQDITDTQYF. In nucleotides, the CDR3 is TGTGCCAGCAGCGGGGGACAGGATATCACAGATACGCAGTATTTT.

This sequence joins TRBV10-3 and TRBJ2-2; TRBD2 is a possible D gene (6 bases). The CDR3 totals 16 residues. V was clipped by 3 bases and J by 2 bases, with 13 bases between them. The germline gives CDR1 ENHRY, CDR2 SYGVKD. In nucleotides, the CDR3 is TGTGCCATCAGTGAATACGGACTAACAAACACCGGGGAGCTGTTTTTT. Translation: CAISEYGLTNTGELFF.